This T cell receptor (beta chain) was identified in a study of CD8 T cells in ankylosing spondylitis. Of note for this clonotype: The antigen is unknown.

The study, taken as a whole, reports: Enrichment of disease-linked clones was reportedly significant in matched ankylosing spondylitis synovial fluid. A TCR beta motif of roughly eight highly homologous variants appeared characteristic of ankylosing spondylitis blood. Prior literature has documented some motif variants in synovial fluid and blood from reactive arthritis.

In making TCR beta libraries, quantitative 5'-RACE with molecular barcodes was used. MiXCR was run by TCRdb on the 5' RACE reads, yielding one entry per CDR3 protein. The table shows around 180,000 distinct CDR3 sequences, with roughly 13% occurring only once. The CDR3 totals 15 residues. From germline, CDR1 is LNHDA and CDR2 SQIVND (reference sequence). V lost 6 bases, J lost 9 bases, and 11 bases stayed unmatched. The sequenced sample was blood, either unsorted or a sorted T cell fraction (not recorded which). The rearrangement uses TRBV19 and TRBJ2-1; 10 bases match TRBD2. The clonotype originates from a female donor with ankylosing spondylitis or in good health (not recorded which). CDR3 residues: CASRRLAGTFGEQFF. As DNA, the CDR3 is TGTGCCAGTAGGCGACTAGCGGGTACTTTTGGTGAGCAGTTCTTC.